This T cell receptor beta chain was captured by sequencing in a study of early T cells in non-severe SARS-CoV-2 infection. Overall study context: Sequencing input comprised bulk RNA from unsorted whole blood; chain pairing was not available.

This clonotype was detected ten times or more. Antigen specificity is unknown. Study results and limitations: Sequences matched to VDJdb favored anti-spike CD8 responses, while private and CD4 specificities were missed.

Attachment of unique molecular identifiers to individual cDNA molecules was performed. MiXCR, run by TCRdb on the 5' RACE reads, gives a single entry per CDR3 protein. This table holds tens of thousands of distinct CDR3 sequences, over 9% found once. V was cut by 6 bases and J by 4 bases, with 4 bases left in between. This CDR3 is built from 11 residues. This chain links TRBV12-3 or TRBV12-4 with TRBJ2-1; D gene ambiguous. Sequenced sample: whole blood. This receptor was obtained from an adult who was a healthcare worker with PCR-confirmed SARS-CoV-2 infection or an uninfected control (not recorded which). The DNA of the CDR3 is TGTGCCAGCAGGAGATACAATGAGCAGTTCTTC. This gives the protein CASRRYNEQFF.